Presented here are 9 T cell receptor beta chains from one specimen sequenced in a study of T cell changes during pregnancy in multiple sclerosis. The repertoire was sequenced with immunoSEQ multiplex PCR; TCRdb's copy has only in-frame clones and lacks some. This sample has around 64,000 clones, with roughly 92% found just once. The starting material was CD8+ T cells from peripheral blood mononuclear cells, obtained in the third trimester of pregnancy. These receptors were obtained from a female donor with multiple sclerosis, enrolled in a pregnancy study.

V is TRBV5-1 and J is TRBJ1-1; D remains ambiguous. The V gene's germline CDR1 is SGHRS and CDR2 YFSETQ. This CDR3 has 14 amino acids. V dropped 0 bases and J dropped 0 bases, with 6 bases sitting between them. CDR3 sequence reads: CASSLDSLNTEAFF. CDR3 coding DNA: TGCGCCAGCAGCTTGGACAGCCTGAACACTGAAGCTTTCTTT.

The CDR3 nucleotides are TGTGCCAGCAGCGGGAGGACGGATACGCAGTATTTT. Encoded protein: CASSGRTDTQYF. The chain links TRBV27 to TRBJ2-3, with 7 bases aligning to TRBD2. The germline CDR1 and CDR2 sequences are MNHEY and SMNVEV (reference sequence). The V and J ends lost 6 bases and 6 bases, in that order; junction bases with no gene match: 3. This CDR3 comprises 12 residues.

This sequence joins TRBV4-2 and TRBJ2-5, with 13 bases matching TRBD2. The DNA end is more similar to TRBJ2-7, so the J call may be wrong. Germline V gives CDR1 LGHNA, CDR2 YNFKEQ. The CDR3 totals 17 residues. The CDR3 region is CASSQVMAGTSGDEQYF. The CDR3 DNA follows: TGTGCCAGCAGCCAAGTTATGGCCGGGACTAGCGGGGACGAGCAGTACTTC.

V and J are TRBV19 and TRBJ2-5; TRBD1 agrees at 8 bases. The CDR3 is 14 amino acids. J lost 5 bases, V lost 5 bases, and 7 bases had no gene match. Looked up from germline, CDR1 is LNHDA and CDR2 is SQIVND (reference sequence). Here the CDR3 DNA reads TGTGCCAGTAGTCTCGGACAGGGCCACGAGACCCAGTACTTC. It codes for CASSLGQGHETQYF.

The J gene is TRBJ2-3, the V gene TRBV9; D may be TRBD2 (8 bases). The CDR3 is 14 amino acids. V lost 4 bases to trimming and J lost 6 bases, with 15 bases between them. The germline gives CDR1 SGDLS, CDR2 YYNGEE. The CDR3 loop reads CASSLREGADTQYF. The CDR3, as DNA: TGTGCCAGCAGCCTCCGGGAGGGGGCGGATACGCAGTATTTT.

The gene calls are TRBV5-5 and TRBJ2-7; tentatively, D is TRBD2 (5 bases). Germline CDR1 SGHKS, CDR2 YYEKEE (reference sequence). This CDR3 is 12 amino acids long. Trimming stripped 0 bases from V and 7 bases from J, with 8 bases between. DNA for the CDR3: TGTGCCAGCAGCTTGGGGGCGGGTGAGCAGTACTTC. Protein product: CASSLGAGEQYF.

This clone has a single count. This chain's CDR3 is CASGPTSGVNNEQFF. The CDR3 nucleotides read TGTGCTAGTGGTCCCACTAGCGGGGTTAACAATGAGCAGTTCTTC. The chain couples TRBV12-5 to TRBJ2-1; 10 bases align to TRBD2. In germline, CDR1 is LGHNT, CDR2 FRNRAP. Trimming took 5 bases from V and 5 from J; bases not matched to a gene: 6. The CDR3 runs 15 residues.

This sequence joins TRBV4-3 and TRBJ2-3, with 9 bases lining up with TRBD2. CDR3 length: 17 amino acids. The trim removed 4 bases at V and 6 bases at J, leaving 14 bases unmatched. Germline V gene sequence: CDR1 LGHNA, CDR2 YSLEER. CDR3 residues: CASSPRHLEAGGDTQYF. In DNA, the CDR3 is TGCGCCAGCAGCCCCAGACACCTCGAGGCGGGGGGGGATACGCAGTATTTT.

The gene calls are TRBV27 and TRBJ2-1; 7 bases are shared with TRBD2. V trimming: 6 bases; J trimming: 2 bases; junction bases outside the gene matches: 7. CDR3 length: 15 amino acids. Germline V gives CDR1 MNHEY, CDR2 SMNVEV (reference sequence). The DNA of the CDR3 is TGTGCCAGCAGCCAGAGGGAGGGCCCCTACAATGAGCAGTTCTTC. Residues: CASSQREGPYNEQFF.